The 3 T cell receptor beta chains below all came from one sample that was sequenced in a study of CD8+CD57+ T cells in acquired aplastic anemia. The template used for profiling TCR beta VDJ and CDR3 was genomic DNA. TCRdb itself ran the reads through MiXCR, one entry per CDR3 protein. The table records around 120,000 distinct CDR3 sequences, approximately 36% of them present only once. Only patients with CD8+CD57+ cell expansion on flow cytometry were chosen for sequencing. The sequencing input was sorted CD4+, CD8+, or CD8+CD57+ T cells (not recorded which) from PBMCs. The receptors stem from a human donor with aplastic anemia.

This clonotype was counted a few times. V gene TRBV15 combines with J gene TRBJ2-5; unclear D gene. The germline gives CDR1 LNHNV, CDR2 YYDKDF (reference sequence). The CDR3 is 12 amino acids. V lost 8 bases to trimming and J lost 5 bases, with 12 bases between them. The CDR3 DNA reads TGTGCCACCTCGAAGCCTAAGGAGACCCAGTACTTC. Protein: CATSKPKETQYF.

This rearrangement joins TRBV10-2 to TRBJ1-6, with 9 bases that match TRBD1. J was trimmed by 8 bases and V by 4 bases; bases with no gene match: 9. Germline V gives CDR1 WSHSY, CDR2 SAAADI. The CDR3 consists of 16 residues. This CDR3 is CASSGGRQGVDSPLHF. The CDR3 region has the DNA TGCGCCAGCAGTGGGGGGCGACAGGGGGTTGATTCACCCCTCCACTTT.

This chain joins TRBV29-1 and TRBJ2-1, with TRBD2 matching over 9 bases. The V segment lost 5 bases and the J segment 4 bases; nucleotides outside the gene matches: 3. The CDR3 contains 13 residues. Germline V gives CDR1 SQVTM, CDR2 ANQGSEA. The CDR3 protein is CSVRLAGYNEQFF. The CDR3 bases are TGCAGCGTTAGGCTAGCGGGGTACAATGAGCAGTTCTTC.